A single sample gave rise to the 13 T cell receptor beta chains below, sequenced in a study of CD4 T cell repertoires in COVID-19. Repertoires were generated with immunoSEQ multiplex PCR, while TCRdb's copy carries only in-frame clones and drops some. The sample lists approximately 75,000 clones, 83% occurring once. This material consisted of CD4+ T cells from peripheral blood, taken after recovery from COVID-19. The receptors were gathered from a human donor who had COVID-19.

This rearrangement joins TRBV7-9 to TRBJ1-6; D might be TRBD1 (5 bases). CDR1 is SEHNR and CDR2 is FQNEAQ in the germline V gene (reference sequence). V gave up 1 base and J gave up 3 bases, with 7 bases separating them. There are 15 residues in the CDR3. CDR3 DNA: TGTGCCAGCAGCTTAGGACAGATCTATAATTCACCCCTCCACTTT. This translates into CASSLGQIYNSPLHF.

The V call is TRBV2, the J call TRBJ1-6; D gene unclear. Germline V gene lookup returns CDR1 SNHLY and CDR2 FYNNEI. The V end was cut by 3 bases, the J end by 10 bases, with 10 bases between. The CDR3 contains 13 residues. CDR3 residues: CASSDVSRSPLHF. Here the CDR3 DNA reads TGTGCCAGCAGTGATGTATCGAGGTCACCCCTCCACTTT. Using reference TRBV2 and TRBJ1-6 for the parts outside the CDR3, the full variable domain is EPEVTQTPSHQVTQMGQEVILRCVPISNHLYFYWYRQILGQKVEFLVSFYNNEISEKSEIFDDQFSVERPDGSNFTLKIRSTKLEDSAMYFCASSDVSRSPLHFGNGTRLTVT.

This chain joins TRBV7-8 and TRBJ2-5; D perhaps matches TRBD2 (6 bases). The CDR3 is 14 amino acids. CDR1 is SGHVS and CDR2 is FQNEAQ in the germline V gene. The V and J ends lost 2 bases and 5 bases respectively, with 12 bases between them. DNA of the CDR3: TGTGCCAGCAGCTTATGGCGGGGTGTTGAGACCCAGTACTTC. This sequence encodes CASSLWRGVETQYF.

The sample holds a few counts of this clone. This chain uses TRBV7-2 with TRBJ2-7; D possibly matches TRBD1 or TRBD2 (6 bases each). V lost 5 bases to trimming and J lost 3 bases, with 17 bases between them. The CDR3 contains 15 residues. Germline V CDR1 and CDR2: SGHTA, FQGNSA. CDR3 bases: TGTGCCAGCAGCCGTTCGGGGGCTGGTATCTACGAGCAGTACTTC. Amino acids: CASSRSGAGIYEQYF.

The rearrangement joins TRBV7-8 to TRBJ1-4; no reliable D call. CDR1 is SGHVS, CDR2 FQNEAQ, per germline. The CDR3 covers 16 residues. V lost 5 bases and J lost 0, with 13 bases in between. DNA for the CDR3: TGTGCCAGCAGCCGTAGGAGATTTGCAACTAATGAAAAACTGTTTTTT. Translated, it gives CASSRRRFATNEKLFF.

The V call is TRBV19, the J call TRBJ2-7; 8 nucleotides match TRBD2. Germline V CDR1 and CDR2: LNHDA, SQIVND (reference sequence). The CDR3 covers 15 residues. V shed 3 bases, J shed 3 bases, and the junction held 7 bases outside the gene matches. The CDR3 DNA reads as TGTGCCAGTAGTATTTCCGGGGGGGCAAACTACGAGCAGTACTTC. This translates into CASSISGGANYEQYF.

CDR3 residues: CAWSAQLGVGETQYF. The CDR3 bases are TGTGCCTGGAGTGCCCAACTAGGGGTGGGAGAGACCCAGTACTTC. The chain has TRBV30 and TRBJ2-5, with D perhaps TRBD1 or TRBD2 (5 bases each). Deletions cut 1 base from V and 4 bases from J, with 16 bases between. This CDR3 has 15 residues. The germline CDR1 and CDR2 sequences are GTSNPN and SVGIG (reference sequence).

Remarks on this clone: The sample contains more than one DNA sequence encoding this CDR3. The chain combines TRBV5-8 with TRBJ1-1; the D is unclear. V lost 0 bases, J lost 3 bases, and 9 bases lay in between. The CDR3 is 14 amino acids. The V gene's germline CDR1 is SGHTS and CDR2 YDEGEE. DNA of the CDR3: TGTGCCAGCAGCTTGGTGGCAGGAGACACTGAAGCTTTCTTT. It yields the protein CASSLVAGDTEAFF. Based on the CDR3 plus reference TRBV5-8 and TRBJ1-1, the full variable domain is EAGVTQSPTHLIKTRGQQATLRCSPISGHTSVYWYQQALGLGLQFLLWYDEGEERNRGNFPPRFSGRQFPNYSSELNVNALELEDSALYLCASSLVAGDTEAFFGQGTRLTVV.

This clone occurred a few times. This chain connects TRBV6-5 to TRBJ1-1; weak D call: TRBD1 (6 bases). The germline CDR1 and CDR2 sequences are MNHEY and SVGAGI. This CDR3 region has 13 residues. V was clipped by 6 bases and J by 1 base, with 9 bases between them. CDR3 sequence reads: CASRRGQNTEAFF. CDR3 DNA sequence: TGTGCCAGCAGGCGGGGACAGAACACTGAAGCTTTCTTT.

J is TRBJ2-1 and V is TRBV11-2; possibly TRBD1 for D (6 bases). V shed 5 bases and J shed 5 bases, with 19 bases lying between them. Germline V gene sequence: CDR1 SGHAT, CDR2 FQNNGV. This CDR3 is built from 16 residues. The CDR3 reads CASSGWPLQGHNEQFF. CDR3 coding DNA: TGTGCCAGCAGCGGGTGGCCCCTACAGGGACACAATGAGCAGTTCTTC.

This chain's CDR3 is CASSSDTGREQYF. For the CDR3, the DNA is TGTGCCAGCAGCTCCGATACAGGGAGGGAGCAGTACTTC. V is TRBV7-2 and J is TRBJ2-7; D might be TRBD1 or TRBD2, each matching 6 bases. This CDR3 has 13 amino acids. Germline V lookup: CDR1 SGHTA, CDR2 FQGNSA. Trimming pared 4 bases from V and 7 bases from J, leaving 14 bases between. Supplemented by reference TRBV7-2 and TRBJ2-7, the full variable domain reads GAGVSQSPSNKVTEKGKDVELRCDPISGHTALYWYRQSLGQGLEFLIYFQGNSAPDKSGLPSDRFSAERTGGSVSTLTIQRTQQEDSAVYLCASSSDTGREQYFGPGTRLTVT.

A single count supports this clone. Written as DNA, the CDR3 is TGTGCCAGCAGCTCAGGGACAACCAGACCCCTCCACTTT. Protein sequence: CASSSGTTRPLHF. This chain uses TRBV7-2 with TRBJ1-6; TRBD1 might be the D (6 bases). V lost 4 bases to trimming and J lost 12 bases, with 13 bases between them. This CDR3 is 13 amino acids long. Germline V gene sequence: CDR1 SGHTA, CDR2 FQGNSA.

The chain recombines TRBV6-4 with TRBJ2-1; no reliable D call. CDR3 length: 13 amino acids. Germline CDR1 and CDR2: MRHNA and SNTAGT. V gave up 8 bases and J gave up 2 bases, with 10 bases separating them. For the CDR3, the DNA is TGTGCCAGCGGCCCCGGACCCTACAATGAGCAGTTCTTC. It yields the protein CASGPGPYNEQFF.